The entry below describes one T cell receptor beta chain. This CDR3 has 14 amino acids. Germline V gene lookup returns CDR1 MDHEN and CDR2 SYDVKM. TCRdb re-called the PCR reads through MiXCR, storing one row per CDR3 protein. The table lists some 20,000 distinct CDR3 sequences, roughly half of them singletons. This sample is part of a study of CD4 and CD8 cells across lung adenocarcinoma regions. Localized lung adenocarcinoma, a non-small cell lung cancer, affected the donors. The specimen was CD8+ T cells from the center of a lung tumor. The sequence came from a female donor with lung adenocarcinoma. The CD4 and CD8 labels of this study may be unreliable. The V call is TRBV28, the J call TRBJ2-5, with a tentative D call TRBD2 (7 bases). The CDR3 DNA is TGTGCGGGCCGCGGGGGCGGAGACCAAGAGACCCAGTACTTC. It specifies CAGRGGGDQETQYF.